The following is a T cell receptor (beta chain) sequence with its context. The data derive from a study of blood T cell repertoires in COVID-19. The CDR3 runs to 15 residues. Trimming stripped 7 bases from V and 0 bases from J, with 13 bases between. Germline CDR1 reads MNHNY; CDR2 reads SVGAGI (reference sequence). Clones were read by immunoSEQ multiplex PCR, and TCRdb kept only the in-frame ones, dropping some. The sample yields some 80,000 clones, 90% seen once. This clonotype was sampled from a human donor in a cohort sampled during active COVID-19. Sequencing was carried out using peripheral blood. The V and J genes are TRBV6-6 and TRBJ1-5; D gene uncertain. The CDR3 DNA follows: TGTGCCAGCACCTCACAGCATTATAGCAATCAGCCCCAGCATTTT. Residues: CASTSQHYSNQPQHF.